This T cell receptor beta chain derives from a study of blood T cell repertoires in COVID-19. Some clones are missing from TCRdb's copy, which holds only in-frame ones; the method was immunoSEQ multiplex PCR. In the table there are about 110,000 clones, roughly 75% of which are singletons. Germline CDR1 SGHTA, CDR2 FQGNSA. This CDR3 has 16 residues. V dropped 5 bases and J dropped 5 bases, with 19 bases sitting between them. This chain links TRBV7-2 with TRBJ2-1; possible D gene TRBD2, 7 bases. The receptor was isolated from a human donor in a cohort sampled during active or convalescent COVID-19. What was sequenced was peripheral blood. The chain's CDR3 is CASSPVWGGVNNEQFF. The CDR3 coding sequence is TGTGCCAGCAGCCCCGTGTGGGGGGGCGTTAACAATGAGCAGTTCTTC.